These 11 T cell receptor beta chains were all obtained from the same sample, sequenced in a study of low-dose radiotherapy and immunotherapy resistance in tumors. TRAV- and TRBV-specific primers primed first-strand cDNA, covering alpha and beta chains. TCR amplification ran 15 to 25 PCR cycles using constant-region and V-primer adapter primers. One entry per CDR3 protein, called by TCRdb with MiXCR from the reads. This sample has around 17,000 distinct CDR3 sequences, with around three quarters found just once. The receptors stem from a human donor with advanced metastatic prostate, ovarian, gallbladder or colorectal cancer (not recorded which). This table probably holds off-target reads from a library built for another chain.

The V gene is TRBV2, the J gene TRBJ2-1, with 14 bases that match TRBD2. The V segment lost 2 bases and the J segment 7 bases; nucleotides outside the gene matches: 4. The germline V gene has CDR1 SNHLY and CDR2 FYNNEI. This CDR3 is built from 16 residues. CDR3 sequence (DNA): TGTGCCAGCAGTGAACAGACTAGCGGGAGGGGGAATGAGCAGTTCTTC. Translated, it gives CASSEQTSGRGNEQFF.

This chain joins TRBV30 and TRBJ2-2, with 8 bases aligning to TRBD2. The germline V gene has CDR1 GTSNPN and CDR2 SVGIG (reference sequence). V lost 2 bases, J lost 8 bases, and 10 bases stayed unmatched. This CDR3 contains 15 residues. The CDR3 loop reads CAWSQPGLGSGELFF. DNA for the CDR3: TGTGCCTGGAGTCAACCGGGACTAGGCTCGGGGGAGCTGTTTTTT.

By share, this clonotype counts as medium-sized. V is TRBV13 and J is TRBJ2-3; D is unresolved. This CDR3 is 12 amino acids long. In germline, CDR1 is PRHDT, CDR2 FYEKMQ (reference sequence). The V end was cut by 5 bases, the J end by 7 bases, with 10 bases between. CDR3 region: CASSPYLYTQYF. DNA of the CDR3: TGTGCCAGCAGCCCATACCTCTATACGCAGTATTTT.

The V and J genes are TRBV12-3 or TRBV12-4 and TRBJ1-1; 7 nucleotides line up with TRBD1. Trimming at V came to 5 bases and at J to 0 bases, leaving 3 bases not matched to a gene. CDR3 length equals 14 residues. CDR3 nucleotides: TGTGCCAGCAGTAACAGGGGAGTGAACACTGAAGCTTTCTTT. Translating it yields CASSNRGVNTEAFF.

The chain links TRBV4-3 to TRBJ2-5, with 7 bases aligning to TRBD1. This CDR3 is built from 16 residues. The germline V gene encodes CDR1 LGHNA and CDR2 YSLEER. V lost 4 bases to trimming and J lost 0 bases; unmatched junction nucleotides: 8. In DNA form, the CDR3 reads TGCGCCAGCAGCCCTGGACAGGACAAGTACCAAGAGACCCAGTACTTC. Translated, it gives CASSPGQDKYQETQYF.

The J gene is TRBJ2-2, the V gene TRBV20-1; D is possibly TRBD2 (6 bases). Trimming cost V 6 bases and J 3 bases, with 17 bases left between them. The CDR3 runs 15 residues. Germline values: CDR1 DFQATT, CDR2 SNEGSKA (reference sequence). The CDR3 sequence is CSAPERRGHTGELFF. CDR3 bases: TGCAGTGCACCGGAGCGGAGGGGCCACACCGGGGAGCTGTTTTTT.

This clonotype occurred once. The chain uses TRBV12-3 or TRBV12-4 and TRBJ1-1; D unclear. This CDR3 region has 14 residues. V was shortened by 3 bases and J by 0 bases, with 8 bases between the two germline ends. The chain's CDR3 is CASSFDGMNTEAFF. The CDR3 DNA follows: TGTGCCAGCAGTTTTGACGGAATGAACACTGAAGCTTTCTTT.

V gene TRBV3-1 combines with J gene TRBJ1-5; 10 bases line up with TRBD1. The trim removed 4 bases at V and 5 bases at J, leaving 5 bases unmatched. Germline V gene sequence: CDR1 LGHDT, CDR2 YNNKEL (reference sequence). This CDR3 comprises 15 residues. This chain's CDR3 is CASSPGTGVDQPQHF. CDR3 nucleotide sequence: TGTGCCAGCAGCCCCGGGACAGGGGTCGATCAGCCCCAGCATTTT.

The J gene is TRBJ1-5, the V gene TRBV7-8, with D unclear. Looked up from germline, CDR1 is SGHVS and CDR2 is FQNEAQ. The CDR3 covers 14 residues. V lost 5 bases to trimming and J lost 9 bases, with 17 bases between them. This chain's CDR3 is CASSPRTQIGPQHF. In DNA, the CDR3 is TGTGCCAGCAGCCCAAGGACCCAAATTGGGCCCCAGCATTTT. Combining the CDR3 with reference TRBV7-8 and TRBJ1-5 gives the whole variable domain GAGVSQSPRYKVAKRGQDVALRCDPISGHVSLFWYQQALGQGPEFLTYFQNEAQLDKSGLPSDRFFAERPEGSVSTLKIQRTQQEDSAVYLCASSPRTQIGPQHFGDGTRLSIL.

The chain is built from TRBV7-8 and TRBJ1-2; D not certain. V shed 1 base and J shed 4 bases, with 4 bases lying between them. The germline V gene has CDR1 SGHVS and CDR2 FQNEAQ. There are 12 residues in the CDR3. The CDR3 region is CASSLDLYGYTF. The CDR3 region has the DNA TGTGCCAGCAGCTTAGATCTCTATGGCTACACCTTC.

This clonotype was found a few times. This chain uses TRBV5-1 with TRBJ2-1; D gene uncertain. Trimming stripped 5 bases from V and 5 bases from J, with 14 bases between. This CDR3 is built from 14 residues. Germline assignment: CDR1 SGHRS and CDR2 YFSETQ. CDR3 in amino acids: CASSGPSNNNEQFF. The CDR3 DNA follows: TGCGCCAGCAGTGGGCCTTCTAACAACAATGAGCAGTTCTTC.